The 5 T cell receptor beta chains below all came from one sample that was sequenced in a study of vaccination and CD4 T cells after COVID-19. Scientists ran DNA taken from cultured CD4+ T cells through the Oncomine TCR Beta short-read assay for sequencing. TCRdb processed the PCR reads anew with MiXCR; each CDR3 protein has one entry. The sample lists 15,000 to 20,000 distinct CDR3 sequences; around 46% were seen once. The antigens these receptors bind are not known. Documented treatment: roughly ten-day PBMC culture with coronavirus spike peptide pools or control peptides (ViraFEST assay). The sequencing used CD4+ T cells from blood, cultured in vitro, collected after SARS-CoV-2 vaccination. The receptors come from a human donor who had recovered from COVID-19.

In the case of this clonotype: The CDR3 does not close with the conserved phenylalanine or tryptophan, likely indicating a read error. This chain connects TRBV18 to TRBJ2-5, with TRBD1 as a possible D gene (6 bases). This CDR3 has 13 residues. In germline, CDR1 is KGHSH, CDR2 LQKENI. V was pared by 6 bases and J by 3 bases, with 11 bases between. The CDR3, as DNA: TGTGCCAGCTCCAAGGACAGAAAAGAGACCCAGTACTAC. Translated, it gives CASSKDRKETQYY.

This clonotype was counted between two and nine times. The V and J genes are TRBV20-1 and TRBJ1-2, with a tentative D call TRBD1 (6 bases). CDR3 length: 16 residues. Between the trimmed V and J ends, which lost 3 bases and 4 bases, there was a span of 21 bases. Germline V gene lookup returns CDR1 DFQATT and CDR2 SNEGSKA (reference sequence). CDR3 coding DNA: TGCAGTGCTAGGTCCCCCTGGGGGGGCTATTCCTATGGCTACACCTTC. Amino acid sequence: CSARSPWGGYSYGYTF.

This clonotype has just a few counts. The rearrangement uses TRBV10-3 and TRBJ1-1, with a tentative D call TRBD1 (6 bases). Germline V gives CDR1 ENHRY, CDR2 SYGVKD. The CDR3 has 14 residues. With 6 bases removed from V and 4 bases from J, the gap between germline ends came to 15 bases. DNA for the CDR3: TGTGCCATCAGGGAGAACCAGGGGACCACTGAAGCTTTCTTT. Translation gives CAIRENQGTTEAFF.

V and J are TRBV7-2 and TRBJ2-7; D perhaps matches TRBD2 (5 bases). CDR3 length: 15 residues. Trimming shortened V by 2 bases and J by 2 bases, and 13 bases separated the two germline ends. CDR1 SGHTA and CDR2 FQGNSA come from the germline V gene. CDR3 nucleotides: TGTGCCAGCAGCTTATCCGGCCTCGGGACCTACGAGCAGTACTTC. Residues: CASSLSGLGTYEQYF. Together with reference TRBV7-2 and TRBJ2-7, the CDR3 gives the full variable domain: GAGVSQSPSNKVTEKGKDVELRCDPISGHTALYWYRQSLGQGLEFLIYFQGNSAPDKSGLPSDRFSAERTGGSVSTLTIQRTQQEDSAVYLCASSLSGLGTYEQYFGPGTRLTVT.

This clonotype showed up just a few times. V gene TRBV28 combines with J gene TRBJ2-7, with 7 bases fitting TRBD2. The V and J ends lost 5 bases and 7 bases, in that order; junction bases with no gene match: 11. CDR3 length equals 14 residues. Germline CDR1 reads MDHEN; CDR2 reads SYDVKM. The CDR3 DNA reads TGTGCCAGCAGTCCGACTAGCCCCCTGGGGGAGCAGTACTTC. This codes for CASSPTSPLGEQYF.